This T cell receptor (beta chain) stems from a study of shared clonotypes between healthy human individuals. Every donor, a Caucasian adult, lived in Nashville, Tennessee. Assay execution proceeded at the deep level. On sorted subsets, replicate PCRs used approximately 190 ng DNA, or 30,000 or so T cell genomes. Produced via immunoSEQ multiplex PCR; TCRdb's table is partial and in-frame only. Of about 230,000 clones in the sample, 65% were seen once. Germline trimming cut 5 bases from V and 3 bases from J; bases unmatched to any gene: 7. This CDR3 comprises 14 residues. Germline-derived CDR1 and CDR2 are SGHVS and FQNEAQ.

This rearrangement joins TRBV7-8 to TRBJ2-7; TRBD1 aligns across 7 bases. The sequenced sample consisted of memory CD4+ T cells sorted from blood. The subset was: CD45RA-negative fraction. The receptor's source is a man aged 25 to 40 in good health. CDR3 in DNA: TGTGCCAGCAGCCTCGGGACAGCGAACTACGAGCAGTACTTC. Protein sequence: CASSLGTANYEQYF.